These 5 T cell receptor beta chains originate from one sample sequenced in a study of shared clonotypes between healthy human individuals. The repertoire was sequenced with immunoSEQ multiplex PCR; TCRdb's copy has only in-frame clones and lacks some. The profile shows about 2.3 million clones, approximately 93% of them singletons. The source material was naive CD4+ T cells from PBMCs. The sample's subset: CD45RA+ positively selected. The receptor source for this set is a man aged 18 to 29 in good health. Some clones in this sample may be carry-over from other donors' samples.

The V and J genes are TRBV28 and TRBJ1-5, with TRBD1 as a possible D gene (5 bases). V lost 5 bases and J lost 8, with 7 bases in between. Germline values: CDR1 MDHEN, CDR2 SYDVKM. The CDR3 runs 11 residues. CDR3 sequence: CASSVREPQHF. The CDR3 coding sequence is TGTGCCAGCAGTGTCAGGGAGCCCCAGCATTTT.

The chain carries TRBV6-6 and TRBJ1-2; 8 nucleotides align to TRBD1. V was pared by 8 bases and J by 1 base, with 9 bases of the junction left unmatched. This CDR3 comprises 15 residues. The V gene's germline CDR1 is MNHNY and CDR2 SVGAGI (reference sequence). The CDR3 sequence is CASRGQGGDNYGYTF. The CDR3 coding sequence is TGTGCCAGCCGAGGACAGGGAGGCGATAACTATGGCTACACCTTC.

V and J are TRBV7-8 and TRBJ1-5; D may be TRBD1 (5 bases). The CDR3 is 14 amino acids. V lost 7 bases and J lost 7, with 17 bases in between. Germline V gene lookup returns CDR1 SGHVS and CDR2 FQNEAQ. This CDR3 reads CASTTRGGSQPQHF. In DNA form, the CDR3 reads TGTGCCAGCACCACGCGGGGGGGTAGCCAGCCCCAGCATTTT.

The chain recombines TRBV5-1 with TRBJ1-1; the D gene is possibly TRBD1 (6 bases). The V end lost 0 bases, the J end lost 8 bases, and 17 bases lay between the germline ends. Germline V gene lookup returns CDR1 SGHRS and CDR2 YFSETQ. The CDR3 has 15 residues. The CDR3 reads CASSLAVAGGKEAFF. The CDR3 DNA is TGCGCCAGCAGCTTGGCCGTGGCGGGGGGCAAAGAAGCTTTCTTT.

A remark on this clone: Other DNA variants within this sample encode the same CDR3. This chain links TRBV7-2 with TRBJ2-7; 12 bases agree with TRBD1. The V gene's germline CDR1 is SGHTA and CDR2 FQGNSA. The V segment lost 5 bases and the J segment 4 bases; nucleotides outside the gene matches: 6. This CDR3 has 15 residues. The CDR3 protein is CASSRGGQGAYEQYF. The CDR3 bases are TGTGCCAGCAGCCGCGGGGGACAGGGGGCTTACGAGCAGTACTTC.